Each of the 15 T cell receptor beta chains below was sequenced from the same sample in a study of blood T cell repertoires in COVID-19. Sequencing was performed with immunoSEQ multiplex PCR; in TCRdb, only in-frame clones are kept and a portion is missing. The table records 73,000 or so clones, 86% of them present only once. The sequenced material came from peripheral blood. The source is a man aged 30 to 45 with acute or convalescent COVID-19.

The rearrangement joins TRBV7-2 to TRBJ2-1, with D hard to call. CDR3 length equals 15 residues. Trimming took 1 base from V and 7 from J, leaving 14 bases between them. Germline CDR1 reads SGHTA; CDR2 reads FQGNSA. Here the CDR3 DNA reads TGTGCCAGCAGCTTAGACTGGCGGCAGACGAATGAGCAGTTCTTC. Protein: CASSLDWRQTNEQFF.

This clone was observed a few times. The chain uses TRBV7-3 and TRBJ1-3; perhaps TRBD1 as D (5 bases). CDR1 and CDR2 from the germline V gene are SGHTA and FQGTGA. This CDR3 is built from 15 residues. V was clipped by 5 bases and J by 3 bases, with 14 bases between them. This CDR3 reads CASSPSGGDGNTIYF. In DNA, the CDR3 is TGTGCCAGCAGCCCCTCGGGGGGTGATGGAAACACCATATATTTT.

The chain employs TRBV10-2 and TRBJ2-3; 8 nucleotides line up with TRBD2. V gave up 8 bases and J gave up 3 bases; unmatched junction bases: 19. Germline V lookup: CDR1 WSHSY, CDR2 SAAADI. The length of the CDR3 is 18 residues. This CDR3 is CASVGVGRTSGRTDTQYF. CDR3 DNA: TGCGCCAGCGTTGGGGTTGGGAGGACAAGCGGGAGAACAGATACGCAGTATTTT.

The sample holds a few counts of this clone. CDR3 sequence reads: CATSRTSGGVYNEQFF. In nucleotides, the CDR3 is TGTGCCACCAGCAGGACTAGCGGGGGGGTTTACAATGAGCAGTTCTTC. The chain recombines TRBV15 with TRBJ2-1; 14 nucleotides line up with TRBD2. Unmatched junction bases numbered 2, after V lost 3 bases and J lost 4 bases. This CDR3 comprises 16 residues. Germline V CDR1 and CDR2: LNHNV, YYDKDF (reference sequence).

This clone was counted once. The chain employs TRBV2 and TRBJ1-4; the D gene is possibly TRBD1 (6 bases). CDR3 size: 20 residues. Trimming stripped 7 bases from V and 0 bases from J, with 27 bases between. The germline gives CDR1 SNHLY, CDR2 FYNNEI. The CDR3 reads CASTTRGGRGGGATNEKLFF. In DNA form, the CDR3 reads TGTGCCAGCACGACCCGGGGGGGGCGCGGAGGCGGCGCAACTAATGAAAAACTGTTTTTT. Filled out from reference TRBV2 and TRBJ1-4, the complete variable domain reads EPEVTQTPSHQVTQMGQEVILRCVPISNHLYFYWYRQILGQKVEFLVSFYNNEISEKSEIFDDQFSVERPDGSNFTLKIRSTKLEDSAMYFCASTTRGGRGGGATNEKLFFGSGTQLSVL.

The V gene is TRBV2, the J gene TRBJ2-2; 11 positions match TRBD2. In germline, CDR1 is SNHLY, CDR2 FYNNEI. The CDR3 consists of 15 residues. The ends lost 6 bases at V and 3 bases at J; junction bases unmatched: 3. The CDR3 nucleotides are TGTGCCAGCAGGCTAGCGGGAGGATACACCGGGGAGCTGTTTTTT. Translation: CASRLAGGYTGELFF.

J is TRBJ1-2 and V is TRBV27; 11 bases map to TRBD1. CDR1 and CDR2 from the germline V gene are MNHEY and SMNVEV (reference sequence). The CDR3 loop spans 16 amino acids. V gave up 5 bases and J gave up 7 bases; unmatched junction bases: 12. The CDR3 protein is CASSPRTGQGDRGYTF. The CDR3 DNA sequence: TGTGCCAGCAGTCCCCGTACGGGACAGGGGGATCGTGGCTACACCTTC.

The rearrangement joins TRBV9 to TRBJ2-1; 10 nucleotides match TRBD2. From germline, CDR1 is SGDLS and CDR2 YYNGEE. This CDR3 comprises 16 residues. V was pared by 2 bases and J by 8 bases, with 10 bases of the junction left unmatched. This CDR3 is CASSVPGVLAGDEQFF. In DNA form, the CDR3 reads TGTGCCAGCAGCGTCCCCGGGGTTCTAGCGGGAGATGAGCAGTTCTTC.

The rearrangement links TRBV6-5 to TRBJ2-7; 8 positions match TRBD2. Germline V lookup: CDR1 MNHEY, CDR2 SVGAGI. J lost 2 bases, V lost 10 bases, and 7 bases had no gene match. This CDR3 has 13 residues. The CDR3 sequence: CATYSGKTYEQYF. DNA for the CDR3: TGTGCCACCTATAGCGGGAAGACCTACGAGCAGTACTTC.

J is TRBJ1-2 and V is TRBV7-2, with 9 positions matching TRBD1. V lost 5 bases, J lost 5 bases, and 9 bases stayed unmatched. This CDR3 contains 15 residues. Germline CDR1 SGHTA, CDR2 FQGNSA. In DNA, the CDR3 is TGTGCCAGCAGCAATACAGGGGGCGCGGGATATGGCTACACCTTC. Its protein product is CASSNTGGAGYGYTF.

V and J are TRBV6-5 and TRBJ2-1, with 14 bases that match TRBD2. This CDR3 contains 15 residues. Germline CDR1 and CDR2: MNHEY and SVGAGI. With 5 bases clipped from V and 8 bases from J, the junction kept 5 bases outside the gene matches. CDR3 region: CASSLSTSGRDEQFF. The CDR3 coding sequence is TGTGCCAGCAGTCTCTCGACTAGCGGGAGGGATGAGCAGTTCTTC.

This clone was seen only a few times. The J gene is TRBJ1-4, the V gene TRBV7-9, with 10 bases fitting TRBD1. This CDR3 is built from 15 residues. From germline, CDR1 is SEHNR and CDR2 FQNEAQ (reference sequence). V shed 1 base and J 5 bases; nucleotides not matched to a gene: 1. This CDR3 reads CASSLEGQGNEKLFF. In DNA form, the CDR3 reads TGTGCCAGCAGCTTAGAGGGACAGGGGAATGAAAAACTGTTTTTT.

In its sample, this clone was seen once. V usage is TRBV5-1 and J usage is TRBJ2-3; TRBD1 aligns across 7 bases. V trimming: 0 bases; J trimming: 4 bases; junction bases outside the gene matches: 2. The CDR3 covers 14 residues. Germline V gene lookup returns CDR1 SGHRS and CDR2 YFSETQ. The DNA for the CDR3 is TGCGCCAGCAGCTTGGAAGGGGGCTCAGATACGCAGTATTTT. It encodes CASSLEGGSDTQYF.

This clone was counted a single time. The gene calls are TRBV28 and TRBJ1-2; weak D call: TRBD1 (6 bases). Germline CDR1 MDHEN, CDR2 SYDVKM. This CDR3 contains 15 residues. V gave up 8 bases and J gave up 4 bases, with 20 bases separating them. CDR3 nucleotide sequence: TGTGCCAGCGGAGAGAGGGACATGGACGTCTATGGCTACACCTTC. Protein sequence: CASGERDMDVYGYTF.

This chain connects TRBV7-9 to TRBJ1-3; D gene uncertain. This CDR3 contains 14 residues. Germline CDR1 and CDR2: SEHNR and FQNEAQ (reference sequence). V was trimmed by 6 bases and J by 0 bases, leaving 9 bases between them. The CDR3 DNA follows: TGTGCCAGCAGGCGCGGGGACTCTGGAAACACCATATATTTT. The encoded protein is CASRRGDSGNTIYF.